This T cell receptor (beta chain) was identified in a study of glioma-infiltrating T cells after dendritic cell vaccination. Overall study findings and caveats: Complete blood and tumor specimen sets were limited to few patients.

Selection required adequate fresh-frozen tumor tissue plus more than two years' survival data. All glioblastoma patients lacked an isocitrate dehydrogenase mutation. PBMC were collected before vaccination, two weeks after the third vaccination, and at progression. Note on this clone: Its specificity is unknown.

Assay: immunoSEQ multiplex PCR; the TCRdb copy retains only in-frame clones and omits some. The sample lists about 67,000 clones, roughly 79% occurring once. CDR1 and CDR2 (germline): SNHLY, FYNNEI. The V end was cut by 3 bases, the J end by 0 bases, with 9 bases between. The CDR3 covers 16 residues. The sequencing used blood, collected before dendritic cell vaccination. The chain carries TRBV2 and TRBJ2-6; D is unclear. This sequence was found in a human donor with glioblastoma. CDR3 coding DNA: TGTGCCAGCAGTGAGCTACAGAGCTCTGGGGCCAACGTCCTGACTTTC. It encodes CASSELQSSGANVLTF.